A selection of T cell receptor beta chains follows, all from one sample in a study of CD8+CD57+ T cells in acquired aplastic anemia. In TCRdb, the reads were re-called with MiXCR into one record per CDR3 protein. The repertoire holds 75,000 to 80,000 distinct CDR3 sequences, with approximately 70% as singletons. What was sequenced was sorted CD4+, CD8+, or CD8+CD57+ T cells (not recorded which) from PBMCs. The receptor source for this set is a human donor with aplastic anemia. The CDR3 runs from the conserved cysteine through the conserved F or W. D genes are given only for firm matches. Not every row has a clone size; where given, it reads once, few, many or a size class.

len,d_gene,abundance,v_gene,j_gene,CDR3aa,CDR3nt
15,TRBD2,.,TRBV7-8,TRBJ2-5,CASSPRAGVGETQYF,TGTGCCAGCAGCCCTCGAGCGGGAGTGGGAGAGACCCAGTACTTC
11,.,.,TRBV10-3,TRBJ2-5,CAIVGAETQYF,TGTGCCATCGTCGGAGCAGAGACCCAGTACTTC
14,.,.,TRBV14,TRBJ2-7,CASSQDPSYGEQYF,TGTGCCAGCAGCCAAGATCCCTCATACGGCGAGCAGTACTTC
11,.,few,TRBV29-1,TRBJ2-7,CSVHDLYEQYF,TGCAGCGTACATGACCTATACGAGCAGTACTTC
14,TRBD1,.,TRBV5-1,TRBJ1-2,CASSVRQGVDGYTF,TGCGCCAGCAGCGTTCGGCAGGGGGTTGATGGCTACACCTTC
12,.,many,TRBV27,TRBJ2-7,CASRRLGREQYF,TGTGCCAGCAGACGGCTAGGCCGCGAGCAGTACTTC
14,.,.,TRBV15,TRBJ1-1,CATSRDTGGRKAFF,TGTGCCACCAGCAGAGATACTGGGGGAAGGAAGGCTTTCTTT
16,TRBD2,.,TRBV11-1,TRBJ2-7,CASSSLPGTSNYEQYF,TGTGCCAGCAGCTCACTTCCAGGGACTAGCAACTACGAGCAGTACTTC
13,.,.,TRBV2,TRBJ1-2,CASYAGDSYGYTF,TGTGCCTCATACGCTGGAGATAGCTATGGCTACACCTTC
15,TRBD2,.,TRBV20-1,TRBJ2-5,CSASRAAGEQETQYF,TGCAGTGCTAGTCGGGCCGCGGGGGAGCAAGAGACCCAGTACTTC
15,.,.,TRBV24-1,TRBJ2-3,CATSDLVQPPNTQYF,TGTGCCACCAGTGATTTGGTACAACCCCCGAATACGCAGTATTTT
16,.,.,TRBV20-1,TRBJ2-7,CSARDEVMGHSYEQYF,TGCAGTGCTAGAGATGAGGTGATGGGACACAGCTACGAGCAGTACTTC
15,.,.,TRBV10-1,TRBJ1-3,CASSVLQKSGNTIYF,TGCGCCAGCAGTGTACTACAGAAATCTGGAAACACCATATATTTT
14,.,many,TRBV19,TRBJ1-2,CASSIPWERHGYTF,TGTGCCAGTAGTATTCCCTGGGAGAGGCATGGCTACACCTTC
15,TRBD2,.,TRBV20-1,TRBJ2-5,CSARTSGRIQETQYF,TGCAGTGCTAGAACTAGCGGGAGGATACAAGAGACCCAGTACTTC
13,.,.,TRBV9,TRBJ2-1,CASSVAGEGEQFF,TGTGCCAGCAGCGTAGCGGGAGAAGGGGAGCAGTTCTTC
13,.,.,TRBV29-1,TRBJ2-5,CSVVLENQETQYF,TGCAGCGTTGTGTTGGAAAACCAAGAGACCCAGTACTTC
13,.,.,TRBV7-8,TRBJ2-7,CASSLGYSYEQYF,TGTGCCAGCAGCCTAGGATACTCCTACGAGCAGTACTTC
16,TRBD2,.,TRBV5-1,TRBJ2-5,CASSLAGTSGARTQYF,TGCGCCAGCAGCTTGGCCGGGACTAGCGGGGCTAGGACCCAGTACTTC
15,.,.,TRBV2,TRBJ1-3,CASSGAAEAGNTIYF,TGTGCCAGCAGTGGGGCGGCCGAGGCTGGAAACACCATATATTTT
14,.,.,TRBV24-1,TRBJ1-2,CATSEARQSYGYTF,TGTGCCACCAGTGAGGCTAGACAGTCCTATGGCTACACCTTC
14,.,few,TRBV27,TRBJ2-1,CASSSGGNYNEQFF,TGTGCCAGCAGTTCAGGCGGAAACTACAATGAGCAGTTCTTC
15,TRBD1,.,TRBV29-1,TRBJ2-7,CSVEDMGQGLYEQYF,TGCAGCGTTGAAGATATGGGACAGGGGCTCTACGAGCAGTACTTC
15,TRBD1,.,TRBV9,TRBJ1-6,CASSAYGTGGSPLHF,TGTGCCAGCAGCGCCTACGGGACAGGTGGTTCACCCCTCCACTTT
11,.,.,TRBV19,TRBJ2-7,CASSTPYEQYF,TGTGCCAGTAGTACCCCCTACGAGCAGTACTTC
12,.,.,TRBV29-1,TRBJ1-1,CSVETDNTEAFF,TGCAGCGTCGAGACAGACAACACTGAAGCTTTCTTT
15,.,.,TRBV20-1,TRBJ1-1,CSAGGPDTGRTEAFF,TGCAGTGCTGGAGGCCCAGACACAGGACGCACTGAAGCTTTCTTT
13,.,.,TRBV25-1,TRBJ2-2,CASSGTNTGELFF,TGTGCCAGCAGTGGCACTAACACCGGGGAGCTGTTTTTT
17,.,.,TRBV20-1,TRBJ2-7,CSASPGKNFRTSLEQYF,TGCAGTGCTAGTCCCGGGAAAAACTTTCGAACCTCTCTCGAGCAGTACTTC
10,.,.,TRBV10-3,TRBJ1-2,CAISDKGYTF,TGTGCCATCAGTGACAAAGGCTACACCTTC
14,.,once,TRBV10-3,TRBJ2-7,CASSYRGTAYEQYF,TGTGCCAGCAGTTACCGCGGAACGGCCTACGAGCAGTACTTC
13,TRBD2,.,TRBV19,TRBJ2-7,CASSSGGFYEQYF,TGTGCCAGTTCCAGCGGGGGCTTCTACGAGCAGTACTTC
16,.,.,TRBV6-2/TRBV6-3,TRBJ2-7,CASADQGVSFKKEQYF,TGTGCCAGCGCGGACCAAGGGGTCTCGTTCAAGAAGGAGCAGTACTTC
13,.,.,TRBV6-7,TRBJ1-2,CAISEADPYGYTF,TGTGCCATCAGTGAGGCGGATCCCTATGGCTACACCTTC
13,.,.,TRBV24-1,TRBJ1-2,CATRPRGNDGYTF,TGTGCCACCAGGCCAAGGGGAAATGATGGCTACACCTTC
13,.,.,TRBV2,TRBJ1-4,CASTFRANEKLFF,TGTGCCAGCACGTTCAGAGCTAATGAAAAACTGTTTTTT
14,.,.,TRBV2,TRBJ1-5,CASSRPFRNQPQHF,TGTGCCAGCAGTAGGCCATTTCGCAATCAGCCCCAGCATTTT
14,.,.,TRBV20-1,TRBJ2-7,CSARDFLALGEQYF,TGCAGTGCTAGAGACTTCCTAGCCTTAGGCGAGCAGTACTTC
14,.,many,TRBV19,TRBJ1-5,CASSMGDSNQPQHF,TGTGCCAGTAGTATGGGGGATAGCAATCAGCCCCAGCATTTT
17,.,.,TRBV10-3,TRBJ1-1,CAISGPTGSGQYTEAFF,TGTGCCATCAGTGGCCCCACAGGGAGCGGGCAGTACACTGAAGCTTTCTTT
15,TRBD1,few,TRBV19,TRBJ2-7,CASTKQGESHYEQYF,TGTGCCAGTACCAAACAGGGGGAATCTCACTACGAGCAGTACTTC
14,.,.,TRBV20-1,TRBJ1-2,CSARETVDPYGYTF,TGCAGTGCTAGAGAGACAGTAGACCCTTATGGCTACACCTTC
13,TRBD1,.,TRBV7-9,TRBJ1-2,CASSTGTGVGYTF,TGTGCCAGCAGCACCGGGACAGGGGTAGGCTACACCTTC
14,.,.,TRBV14,TRBJ2-3,CASSHGGGTDTQYF,TGTGCCAGCAGTCACGGCGGGGGCACAGATACGCAGTATTTT
13,.,few,TRBV19,TRBJ1-5,CASSIGYGQPQHF,TGTGCCAGTAGTATTGGGTATGGTCAGCCCCAGCATTTT